This is a list of T cell receptor beta chains from one sample in a study of blood T cell repertoires in COVID-19. Method: immunoSEQ multiplex PCR; TCRdb's copy keeps in-frame clones and lacks some. The sample carries 150,000 to 200,000 clones, nearly 85% recorded once. The sequenced material came from peripheral blood. These receptors were taken from a woman aged 25 to 45 with acute or convalescent COVID-19. Both conserved end residues are trimmed from each CDR3.

j_call v_call cdr3_aa
TRBJ2-1 TRBV28 ATAGLAGDSSSYNEQF
TRBJ1-2 TRBV27 ASSLSVDYGYT
TRBJ2-5 TRBV30 AWIGFAPSGDRQETQY
TRBJ1-1 TRBV9 ASSVVRGEAF
TRBJ1-2 TRBV28 ASSLYGTGRIGYGYT
TRBJ2-5 TRBV7-3 ASSPDPGQTQY
TRBJ2-3 TRBV7-9 ASSLVGVGDTQY
TRBJ1-4 TRBV19 ASSTRESRNEKLF
TRBJ2-7 TRBV7-7 ASSLAGSLEQY
TRBJ1-2 TRBV4-3 ASSHSPGYGYT
TRBJ2-7 TRBV11-2 ASSLAGGPYEQY
TRBJ1-5 TRBV6-1 ASSLYTASQPQH
TRBJ1-4 TRBV9 ASSSSGTGRLIEKLF
TRBJ1-2 TRBV3-1/TRBV3-2 ASSPLMARGYT
TRBJ2-3 TRBV28 ASSLASGSTDTQY
TRBJ2-7 TRBV28 ASSLGQHSYEQY
TRBJ2-7 TRBV5-1 ASSLGVRDRGSREQY
TRBJ1-1 TRBV15 ATSRATGSGTEAF
TRBJ1-5 TRBV11-2 ASSLGRRGGVQPQH
TRBJ1-1 TRBV11-3 ASSSRPNTEAF
TRBJ1-1 TRBV7-9 ASSLAQGVNTEAF
TRBJ1-3 TRBV19 ASTTGISGNTIY
TRBJ1-1 TRBV9 ASSPQAQGETEAF
TRBJ2-7 TRBV13 ASSLEGQPYEQY
TRBJ2-7 TRBV7-9 ASSSNYEQY
TRBJ1-5 TRBV5-5 ASSPGSQRSQPQH
TRBJ2-3 TRBV27 ASSPSTDTQY
TRBJ2-7 TRBV5-1 ASSLRPGQGAYEQY
TRBJ2-7 TRBV5-1 ASSGRLSGQY
TRBJ2-1 TRBV2 ASSTSGSTLQF
TRBJ2-7 TRBV28 ASTTPPYEQY
TRBJ2-3 TRBV20-1 TSTDTQY
TRBJ1-5 TRBV7-9 ASSFGTAGQPQH
TRBJ2-7 TRBV6-5 ASSYSVGSYEQY
TRBJ2-2 TRBV9 ASSARTGINTGELF
TRBJ2-3 TRBV11-3 ASSEGTSGRASRGTDTQY
TRBJ2-3 TRBV9 ASSVAGETDTQY
TRBJ1-6 TRBV9 ASSVTGFYNSPLH
TRBJ1-1 TRBV7-9 ASWVSGGTEAF
TRBJ2-4 TRBV2 ASSFGSGKAGRNIQY
TRBJ2-7 TRBV28 ASSRLAGAYEQY
TRBJ1-6 TRBV27 ASSPRTGSALH
TRBJ1-1 TRBV5-4 ASSPPTGNTEAF
TRBJ2-1 TRBV28 ASSSSPRLLVYEQF
TRBJ1-2 TRBV4-1 ASSQVGGRRKDGYT
TRBJ1-5 TRBV27 ASSHYKHDLSNQPQH
TRBJ2-2 TRBV7-2 ASSLTQGAGELF
TRBJ2-1 TRBV4-3 ASSQGLAGDHSYNEQF
TRBJ2-7 TRBV9 ASSGSGTRTYEQY
TRBJ1-1 TRBV15 ATSRGVGRDTEAF
TRBJ2-5 TRBV21-1 ASSNWFIDRGRQETQY
TRBJ1-1 TRBV7-2 ASSKTAGTEAF
TRBJ2-7 TRBV10-2 ASSEVVGPRPY